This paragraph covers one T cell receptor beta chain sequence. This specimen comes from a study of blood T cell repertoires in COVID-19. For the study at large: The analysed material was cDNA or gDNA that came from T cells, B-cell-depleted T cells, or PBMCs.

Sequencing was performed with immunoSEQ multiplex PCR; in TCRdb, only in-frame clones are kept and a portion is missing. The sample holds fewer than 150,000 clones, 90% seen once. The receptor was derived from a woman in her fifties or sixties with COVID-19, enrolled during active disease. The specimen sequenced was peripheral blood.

The CDR3 here is CASSYGTSGASSYNEQFF. The CDR3 DNA sequence: TGTGCCAGCAGCTACGGGACTAGCGGGGCGAGCTCCTACAATGAGCAGTTCTTC. V usage is TRBV7-3 and J usage is TRBJ2-1; 13 positions match TRBD2. This CDR3 is 18 amino acids long. The germline V gene encodes CDR1 SGHTA and CDR2 FQGTGA. Unmatched junction bases numbered 6, after V lost 4 bases and J lost 0 bases.